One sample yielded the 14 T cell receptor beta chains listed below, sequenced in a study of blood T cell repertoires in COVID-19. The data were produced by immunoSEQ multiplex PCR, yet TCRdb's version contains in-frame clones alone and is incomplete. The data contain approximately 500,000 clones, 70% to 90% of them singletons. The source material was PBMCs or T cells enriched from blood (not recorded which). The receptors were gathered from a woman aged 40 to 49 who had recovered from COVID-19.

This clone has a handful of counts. CDR3 region: CASSLEPLGLTF. The CDR3 bases are TGTGCCAGCAGCTTAGAACCCTTGGGGCTCACCTTC. The chain has TRBV7-9 and TRBJ1-2; D is perhaps TRBD1 (5 bases). The V and J ends lost 1 base and 13 bases respectively, with 13 bases between them. Per germline, CDR1 SEHNR and CDR2 FQNEAQ (reference sequence). This CDR3 is built from 12 residues.

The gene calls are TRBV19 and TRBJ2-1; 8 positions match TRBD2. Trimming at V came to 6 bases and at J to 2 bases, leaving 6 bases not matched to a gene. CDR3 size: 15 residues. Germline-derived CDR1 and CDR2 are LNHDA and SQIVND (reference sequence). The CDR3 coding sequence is TGTGCCAGTAGATTAAGCGGGAGTACCTACAATGAGCAGTTCTTC. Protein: CASRLSGSTYNEQFF.

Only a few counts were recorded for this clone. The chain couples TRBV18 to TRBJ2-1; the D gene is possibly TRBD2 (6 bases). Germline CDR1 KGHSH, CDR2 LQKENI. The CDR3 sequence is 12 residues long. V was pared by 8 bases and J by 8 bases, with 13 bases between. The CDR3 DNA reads TGTGCCAGCCGCCCGACGGGGGATGAGCAGTTCTTC. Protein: CASRPTGDEQFF.

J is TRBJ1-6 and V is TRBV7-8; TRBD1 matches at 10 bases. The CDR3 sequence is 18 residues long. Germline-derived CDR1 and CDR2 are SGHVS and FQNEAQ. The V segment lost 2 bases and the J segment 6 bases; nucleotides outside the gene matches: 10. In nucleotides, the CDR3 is TGTGCCAGCAGCTTAATCCGGGACAGGGGCAACCTTAATTCACCCCTCCACTTT. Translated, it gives CASSLIRDRGNLNSPLHF.

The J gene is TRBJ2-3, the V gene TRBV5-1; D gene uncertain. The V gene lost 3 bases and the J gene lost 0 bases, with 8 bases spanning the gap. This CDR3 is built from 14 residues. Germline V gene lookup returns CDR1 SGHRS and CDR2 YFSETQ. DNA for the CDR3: TGCGCCAGCAGCTCCCAAGAGAGCACAGATACGCAGTATTTT. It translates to CASSSQESTDTQYF.

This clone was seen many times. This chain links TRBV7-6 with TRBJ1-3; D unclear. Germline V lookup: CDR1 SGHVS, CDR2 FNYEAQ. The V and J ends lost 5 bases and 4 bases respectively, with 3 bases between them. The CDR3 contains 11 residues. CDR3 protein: CASSPGNTIYF. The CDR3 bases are TGTGCCAGCAGCCCAGGAAACACCATATATTTT.

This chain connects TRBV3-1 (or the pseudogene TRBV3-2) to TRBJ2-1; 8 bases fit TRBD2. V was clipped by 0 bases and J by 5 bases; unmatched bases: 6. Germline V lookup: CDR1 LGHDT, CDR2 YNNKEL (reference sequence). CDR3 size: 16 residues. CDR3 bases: TGTGCCAGCAGCCAAGATACGGGTAGCGGGGACAATGAGCAGTTCTTC. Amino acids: CASSQDTGSGDNEQFF.

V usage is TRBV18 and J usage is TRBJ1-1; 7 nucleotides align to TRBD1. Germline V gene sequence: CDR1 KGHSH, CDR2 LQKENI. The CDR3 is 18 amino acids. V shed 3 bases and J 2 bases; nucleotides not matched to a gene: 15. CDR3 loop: CASSPSINRGRENTEAFF. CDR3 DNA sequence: TGTGCCAGCTCACCCTCTATCAACAGGGGTCGCGAAAACACTGAAGCTTTCTTT.

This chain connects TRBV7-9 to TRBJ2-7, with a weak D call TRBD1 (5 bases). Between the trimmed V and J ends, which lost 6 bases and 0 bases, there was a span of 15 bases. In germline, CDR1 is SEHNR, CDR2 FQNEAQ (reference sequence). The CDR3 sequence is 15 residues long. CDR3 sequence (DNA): TGTGCCAGCAGTTCAGCGACAGCCAGCTCCTACGAGCAGTACTTC. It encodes CASSSATASSYEQYF. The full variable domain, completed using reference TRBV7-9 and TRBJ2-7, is DTGVSQNPRHKITKRGQNVTFRCDPISEHNRLYWYRQTLGQGPEFLTYFQNEAQLEKSRLLSDRFSAERPKGSFSTLEIQRTEQGDSAMYLCASSSATASSYEQYFGPGTRLTVT.

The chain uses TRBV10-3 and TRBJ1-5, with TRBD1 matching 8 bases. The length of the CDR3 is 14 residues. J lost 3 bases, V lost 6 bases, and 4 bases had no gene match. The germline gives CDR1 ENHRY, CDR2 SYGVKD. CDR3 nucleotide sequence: TGTGCCATCAGCCCGACAGGGGACAATCAGCCCCAGCATTTT. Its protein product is CAISPTGDNQPQHF.

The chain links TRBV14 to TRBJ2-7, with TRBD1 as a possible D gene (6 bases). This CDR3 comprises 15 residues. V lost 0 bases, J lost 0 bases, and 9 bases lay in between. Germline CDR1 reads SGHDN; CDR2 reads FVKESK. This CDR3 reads CASSQDWTVSYEQYF. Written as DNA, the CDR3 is TGTGCCAGCAGCCAAGATTGGACAGTCTCCTACGAGCAGTACTTC.

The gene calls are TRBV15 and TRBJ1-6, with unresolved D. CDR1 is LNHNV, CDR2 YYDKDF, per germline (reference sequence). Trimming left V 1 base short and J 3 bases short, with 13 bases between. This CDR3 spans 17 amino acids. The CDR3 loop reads CATSRVLLSGYNSPLHF. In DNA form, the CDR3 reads TGTGCCACCAGCAGAGTTCTCTTATCGGGCTATAATTCACCCCTCCACTTT.

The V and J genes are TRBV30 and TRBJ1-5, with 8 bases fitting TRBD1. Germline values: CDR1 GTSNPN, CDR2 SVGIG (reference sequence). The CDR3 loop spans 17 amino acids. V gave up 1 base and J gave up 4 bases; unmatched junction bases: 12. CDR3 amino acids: CAWSADRVALGNQPQHF. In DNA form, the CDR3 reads TGTGCCTGGAGTGCGGACAGGGTAGCGCTAGGGAATCAGCCCCAGCATTTT. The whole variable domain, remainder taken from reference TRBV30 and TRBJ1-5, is SQTIHQWPATLVQPVGSPLSLECTVEGTSNPNLYWYRQAAGRGLQLLFYSVGIGQISSEVPQNLSASRPQDRQFILSSKKLLLSDSGFYLCAWSADRVALGNQPQHFGDGTRLSIL.

The CDR3 DNA reads as TGTGCCAGCAGTACGGGACAGCCCCAGCATTTT. The encoded protein is CASSTGQPQHF. This chain uses TRBV12-3 or TRBV12-4 with TRBJ1-5, with D uncertain. V lost 5 bases and J 7 bases, leaving 6 bases between the germline ends. The CDR3 covers 11 residues.